The source of this T cell receptor beta chain is a study of T-cell memory formation after mild COVID-19. Across the study: The study found TCR clusters largely donor specific.

5'RACE, which relied on constant-segment primers, yielded TCR alpha and TCR beta cDNA libraries carrying sample barcodes and UMIs. TCRdb analysed the 5' RACE reads with MiXCR anew, one entry per CDR3 protein. Of hundreds of thousands of distinct CDR3 sequences listed, approximately 22% were seen once; the top ten hold around 20%. In germline, CDR1 is SEHNR, CDR2 FQNEAQ (reference sequence). The CDR3 consists of 16 residues. V lost 8 bases, J lost 5 bases, and 23 bases lay in between. Study outcomes and limitations: Some clones that responded were present in memory (sampled pre-infection), which suggests cross-reactive memory joined.

This clonotype came up a few times. Its target is not known. The gene calls are TRBV7-9 and TRBJ2-3, with D hard to call. The sequenced sample consisted of PBMCs or a T cell subset sorted from them (not recorded which). The sequence derives from a man aged 18 to 29 who had mild COVID-19 (a few samples of this study predate the infection). Cell type and time point are not known. The CDR3 is CASQFSMDPVVDTQYF. CDR3 nucleotides: TGTGCCAGCCAGTTCTCGATGGACCCGGTGGTAGATACGCAGTATTTT.